The clone carrying this TCR beta chain was seen at least ten times. Antigen: not known. This sample was taken from a study of T cell repertoires in cytomegalovirus infection. Study-wide background: Recently identified HLA-C-restricted CMV epitopes were among the peptides used.

CDR3 length: 16 amino acids. Germline CDR1 is SGHTA and CDR2 is FQGNSA. V shed 5 bases, J shed 8 bases, and the junction held 10 bases outside the gene matches. General study points: Across the ex vivo response, the dominant clonotypes were HLA-C-restricted CMV-specific TCR beta clonotypes.

TCRdb re-called the reads through MiXCR, storing one row per CDR3 protein. The profile shows hundreds of thousands of distinct CDR3 sequences, around 30% of them singletons. This sequence joins TRBV7-2 and TRBJ1-6, with TRBD1 identical over 9 bases. The sequencing used cultured PBMCs, collected from culture after CMV antigen stimulation. The sequence derives from a human donor in good health (CMV status not recorded). Some clones in this sample may be carry-over from other donors' samples. Here the CDR3 DNA reads TGTGCCAGCAGCCCCCGGGACAGGGAAGTGGATTCACCCCTCCACTTT. Translated: CASSPRDREVDSPLHF.